A single sample gave rise to the 18 T cell receptor beta chains below, sequenced in a study of blood T cell repertoires in COVID-19. The assay was immunoSEQ multiplex PCR, and TCRdb's table has in-frame clones only and misses some. Of roughly 4,500 clones listed, 60% to 80% are singletons. Source material: peripheral blood. The receptors stem from a human donor with active or convalescent COVID-19. The donor label of this sample is uncertain.

The chain combines TRBV5-1 with TRBJ2-3; 8 nucleotides line up with TRBD1. The CDR3 runs to 15 residues. Germline-derived CDR1 and CDR2 are SGHRS and YFSETQ. With 4 bases clipped from V and 3 bases from J, the junction kept 7 bases outside the gene matches. The CDR3: CASSPDRDWTDTQYF. CDR3 nucleotide sequence: TGCGCCAGCAGCCCGGACAGGGATTGGACAGATACGCAGTATTTT.

The chain joins TRBV6-5 to TRBJ1-2, with 11 bases matching TRBD1. The CDR3 runs 13 residues. V trimming: 6 bases; J trimming: 8 bases; junction bases outside the gene matches: 5. From germline, CDR1 is MNHEY and CDR2 SVGAGI. The CDR3 is CASRRGQGDGYTF. DNA for the CDR3: TGTGCCAGCAGGCGGGGACAGGGGGACGGCTACACCTTC.

This clone was seen a single time. The gene calls are TRBV7-2 and TRBJ2-2; TRBD1 matches at 7 bases. Per the germline V gene, CDR1 is SGHTA and CDR2 is FQGNSA. J gave up 1 base and V 5 bases, and 4 bases lay outside the gene matches. This CDR3 has 15 residues. In DNA, the CDR3 is TGTGCCAGCAGCGGTGGACAGGTGAACACCGGGGAGCTGTTTTTT. Translating it yields CASSGGQVNTGELFF.

This sequence joins TRBV7-3 and TRBJ2-7; tentatively, D is TRBD1 (7 bases). The germline CDR1 and CDR2 sequences are SGHTA and FQGTGA. V was trimmed by 5 bases and J by 6 bases, leaving 17 bases between them. This CDR3 has 14 residues. This chain's CDR3 is CASSLAGGNSEQYF. CDR3 DNA sequence: TGTGCCAGCAGCCTGGCAGGGGGGAATTCCGAGCAGTACTTC.

This CDR3 is CASSHQQDQREAFF. In DNA form, the CDR3 reads TGTGCCAGCAGCCACCAACAGGACCAACGTGAAGCTTTCTTT. V usage is TRBV5-6 and J usage is TRBJ1-1, with D possibly TRBD1 on 5 matching bases. CDR1 is SGHDT and CDR2 is YYEEEE in the germline V gene. The CDR3 contains 14 residues. V was clipped by 4 bases and J by 7 bases, with 17 bases between them.

The rearrangement joins TRBV25-1 to TRBJ2-3; TRBD2 matches at 8 bases. CDR1 and CDR2 (germline): MGHDK, SYGVNS. The CDR3 contains 17 residues. J gave up 2 bases and V 1 base, and 8 bases lay outside the gene matches. The CDR3 here is CASSEWGTRYSTDTQYF. The CDR3 nucleotides read TGTGCCAGCAGTGAATGGGGGACTAGATACTCCACAGATACGCAGTATTTT.

This sequence joins TRBV9 and TRBJ1-1; weak D call: TRBD1 (6 bases). V gave up 4 bases and J gave up 1 base, with 11 bases separating them. Per germline, CDR1 SGDLS and CDR2 YYNGEE. This CDR3 is 14 amino acids long. The CDR3 loop reads CASSPKTGNTEAFF. As DNA, the CDR3 is TGTGCCAGCAGCCCTAAGACAGGGAACACTGAAGCTTTCTTT.

The chain carries TRBV15 and TRBJ2-5; 14 positions match TRBD2. Trimming at V came to 4 bases and at J to 2 bases, leaving 12 bases not matched to a gene. The length of the CDR3 is 19 residues. Germline loops: CDR1 LNHNV, CDR2 YYDKDF (reference sequence). The CDR3 DNA follows: TGTGCCACCAGCAAGACTAGCGGGAGGGGGGTACCCTCGCAAGAGACCCAGTACTTC. It is translated as CATSKTSGRGVPSQETQYF.

Only one count was recorded for this clone. The chain employs TRBV18 and TRBJ2-1; 9 bases match TRBD1. This CDR3 contains 17 residues. V was pared by 6 bases and J by 0 bases, with 9 bases of the junction left unmatched. Germline CDR1 KGHSH, CDR2 LQKENI. Here the CDR3 reads CASSGQGWKSSYNEQFF. The DNA for the CDR3 is TGTGCCAGCTCTGGACAGGGGTGGAAGAGCTCCTACAATGAGCAGTTCTTC.

CDR3 in DNA: TGTGCCAGCAGCTCTCCGGGACAGGGGGCGGACACTGAAGCTTTCTTT. Translated: CASSSPGQGADTEAFF. The chain joins TRBV7-3 to TRBJ1-1; 12 positions agree with TRBD1. The CDR3 sequence is 16 residues long. CDR1 and CDR2 (germline): SGHTA, FQGTGA. V lost 4 bases to trimming and J lost 3 bases; unmatched junction nucleotides: 6.

This clone was counted between two and nine times. V is TRBV29-1 and J is TRBJ2-5, with D perhaps TRBD2 (6 bases). The CDR3 has 13 amino acids. V lost 5 bases and J 1 base, leaving 11 bases between the germline ends. Germline V gene data show CDR1 as SQVTM and CDR2 as ANQGSEA. CDR3 loop: CSVWGGTQETQYF. The DNA for the CDR3 is TGCAGCGTTTGGGGCGGGACCCAAGAGACCCAGTACTTC.

The J gene is TRBJ2-5, the V gene TRBV29-1; possibly TRBD2 for D (6 bases). Per the germline V gene, CDR1 is SQVTM and CDR2 is ANQGSEA. The V gene lost 5 bases and the J gene lost 5 bases, with 18 bases spanning the gap. The CDR3 is made up of 14 amino acids. The CDR3, as DNA: TGCAGCGTTTCCGGGGGTTGGTCTGGGGAGACCCAGTACTTC. This sequence encodes CSVSGGWSGETQYF.

V and J are TRBV30 and TRBJ1-1; 7 positions agree with TRBD1. The junction had 1 base not matched to a gene; V was cut back by 2 bases and J by 7 bases. This CDR3 is 11 amino acids long. Germline CDR1 GTSNPN, CDR2 SVGIG (reference sequence). The CDR3 region has the DNA TGTGCCTGGAGTTGGGACAGTGAAGCTTTCTTT. Its protein product is CAWSWDSEAFF. Variable domain in full (rest from reference TRBV30 and TRBJ1-1): SQTIHQWPATLVQPVGSPLSLECTVEGTSNPNLYWYRQAAGRGLQLLFYSVGIGQISSEVPQNLSASRPQDRQFILSSKKLLLSDSGFYLCAWSWDSEAFFGQGTRLTVV.

The rearrangement links TRBV10-3 to TRBJ2-1; 11 nucleotides agree with TRBD2. This CDR3 contains 14 residues. The J segment lost 4 bases and the V segment lost 9 bases, leaving 5 bases of the junction unmatched. Germline V gene data show CDR1 as ENHRY and CDR2 as SYGVKD. CDR3 coding DNA: TGTGCCATTTCCACTAGCGGGAGTTACAATGAGCAGTTCTTC. Residues: CAISTSGSYNEQFF.

The J gene is TRBJ1-2, the V gene TRBV2, with D unresolved. V shed 4 bases and J shed 4 bases, with 7 bases lying between them. CDR1 is SNHLY, CDR2 FYNNEI, per germline. The CDR3 covers 12 residues. The CDR3 DNA sequence: TGTGCCAGCAGTGTAATCTCCTATGGCTACACCTTC. As protein: CASSVISYGYTF. The full variable domain, completed using reference TRBV2 and TRBJ1-2, is EPEVTQTPSHQVTQMGQEVILRCVPISNHLYFYWYRQILGQKVEFLVSFYNNEISEKSEIFDDQFSVERPDGSNFTLKIRSTKLEDSAMYFCASSVISYGYTFGSGTRLTVV.

The CDR3 DNA sequence: TGTGCCACCCGGACAGGGGGCTACGAGCAGTACTTC. This sequence encodes CATRTGGYEQYF. This chain connects TRBV27 to TRBJ2-7, with 10 nucleotides matching TRBD1. Germline CDR1 is MNHEY and CDR2 is SMNVEV (reference sequence). V lost 10 bases, J lost 3 bases, and 3 bases stayed unmatched. CDR3 length: 12 amino acids.

This rearrangement joins TRBV28 to TRBJ2-7; tentatively, D is TRBD2 (5 bases). In germline, CDR1 is MDHEN, CDR2 SYDVKM. V shed 5 bases and J shed 7 bases, with 18 bases lying between them. This CDR3 contains 14 residues. This chain's CDR3 is CASSLRALPGEQYF. The DNA for the CDR3 is TGTGCCAGCAGTCTCCGGGCCCTTCCGGGAGAGCAGTACTTC.

This chain uses TRBV24-1 with TRBJ2-1, with D perhaps matching TRBD2 (6 bases). The CDR3 sequence is 12 residues long. Germline V lookup: CDR1 KGHDR, CDR2 SFDVKD. The V end was cut by 6 bases, the J end by 11 bases, with 13 bases between. The CDR3 loop reads CATSSSGEKQFF. CDR3 nucleotides: TGTGCCACCAGTAGTAGCGGTGAGAAGCAGTTCTTC.